This T cell receptor beta chain derives from a study of blood T cell repertoires in COVID-19. Study-wide context: Sites in the United States, Italy and Spain provided acute and convalescent COVID-19 samples. T cells, B-cell-depleted T cells, or PBMCs provided the cDNA or gDNA that served as material.

As processed by the authors: For nucleated cells, counts were estimated from reference gene primer amplification. Data came from immunoSEQ multiplex PCR; TCRdb stores just in-frame clones and leaves some out. The V and J calls and clone size come from that table; D and trimming were worked out from the DNA. The data contain 9,500 to 15,000 clones, around 73% of them seen just once; the ten biggest clones take up 30% to 35%. The CDR3 is 16 residues long. The germline V gene has CDR1 PRHDT and CDR2 FYEKMQ (reference sequence). V dropped 6 bases and J dropped 0; count of bases not matched to a gene: 7. The receptor's source is a human donor in a cohort sampled during active COVID-19. Sequencing input: peripheral blood. The chain is built from TRBV13 and TRBJ2-2; TRBD1 matches at 7 bases. The CDR3 bases are TGTGCCAGCAGATATACAGGGGACCCGAACACCGGGGAGCTGTTTTTT. This translates into CASRYTGDPNTGELFF.